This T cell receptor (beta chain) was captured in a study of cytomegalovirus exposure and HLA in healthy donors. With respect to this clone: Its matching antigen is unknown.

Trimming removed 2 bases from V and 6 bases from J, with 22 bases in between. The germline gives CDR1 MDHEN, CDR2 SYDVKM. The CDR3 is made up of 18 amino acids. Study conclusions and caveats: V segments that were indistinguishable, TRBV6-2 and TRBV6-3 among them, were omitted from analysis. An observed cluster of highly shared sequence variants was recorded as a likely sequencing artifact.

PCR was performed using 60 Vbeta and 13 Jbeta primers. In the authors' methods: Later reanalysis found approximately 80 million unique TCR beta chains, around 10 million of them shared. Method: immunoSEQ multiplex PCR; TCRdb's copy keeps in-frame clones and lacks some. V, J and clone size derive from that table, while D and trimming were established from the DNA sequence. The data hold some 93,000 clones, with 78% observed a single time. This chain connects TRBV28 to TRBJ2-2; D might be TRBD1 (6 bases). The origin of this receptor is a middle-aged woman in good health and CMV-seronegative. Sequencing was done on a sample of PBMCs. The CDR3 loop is CASSLGSRGKGRSGELFF. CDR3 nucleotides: TGTGCCAGCAGTTTAGGATCCAGGGGTAAAGGCAGGTCCGGGGAGCTGTTTTTT.